Each of the 16 T cell receptor beta chains below was sequenced from the same sample in a study of blood T cell repertoires in COVID-19. Clones were read by immunoSEQ multiplex PCR, and TCRdb kept only the in-frame ones, dropping some. The data contain approximately 230,000 clones, around 86% of them singletons. The source material was PBMCs or T cells enriched from blood (not recorded which). Source of these receptors: a man aged 40-50 years who had recovered from COVID-19.

The J gene is TRBJ1-6, the V gene TRBV19; D perhaps matches TRBD1 (6 bases). Trimming cost V 4 bases and J 16 bases, with 14 bases left between them. CDR1 and CDR2 (germline): LNHDA, SQIVND (reference sequence). The CDR3 has 12 amino acids. The CDR3 nucleotides read TGTGCCAGTAGTAGGACAGAAGAAGGTCTCCACTTT. Translating gives CASSRTEEGLHF.

The rearrangement links TRBV19 to TRBJ1-1; D perhaps matches TRBD1 (6 bases). Trimming pared 3 bases from V and 6 bases from J, leaving 14 bases between. Germline-derived CDR1 and CDR2 are LNHDA and SQIVND (reference sequence). The CDR3 loop spans 14 amino acids. The CDR3 DNA is TGTGCCAGTAGTATGTCCAGGGGTGCGGCTGAAGCTTTCTTT. This codes for CASSMSRGAAEAFF.

The chain uses TRBV7-9 and TRBJ1-2; 10 nucleotides match TRBD1. The V and J ends lost 2 bases and 4 bases, in that order; junction bases with no gene match: 4. CDR3 length: 15 residues. Per germline, CDR1 SEHNR and CDR2 FQNEAQ (reference sequence). This CDR3 is CASSLLDRGPYGYTF. CDR3 DNA sequence: TGTGCCAGCAGCTTACTCGACAGGGGGCCCTATGGCTACACCTTC.

The rearrangement joins TRBV7-9 to TRBJ2-2; D unclear. The CDR3 is 16 amino acids. Germline assignment: CDR1 SEHNR and CDR2 FQNEAQ (reference sequence). V lost 7 bases, J lost 1 base, and 16 bases lay in between. The CDR3 DNA reads TGTGCCAGCACCAAACCGACGTCGGGGAACACCGGGGAGCTGTTTTTT. Protein sequence: CASTKPTSGNTGELFF.

The chain recombines TRBV7-9 with TRBJ2-7, with D possibly matching TRBD1 (6 bases). The CDR3 contains 13 residues. The germline gives CDR1 SEHNR, CDR2 FQNEAQ (reference sequence). Trimming removed 2 bases from V and 4 bases from J, with 9 bases in between. The CDR3 sequence: CASSLPTGYEQYF. In DNA, the CDR3 is TGTGCCAGCAGCTTACCGACAGGATACGAGCAGTACTTC.

The gene calls are TRBV6-5 and TRBJ2-1, with D possibly TRBD2 on 6 matching bases. Germline lookup yields CDR1 MNHEY and CDR2 SVGAGI. Trimming took off 2 bases at V and 0 bases at J, with 8 bases between the two ends. CDR3 size: 15 residues. This CDR3 is CASSYGRGSYNEQFF. CDR3 sequence (DNA): TGTGCCAGCAGTTACGGGCGGGGCTCCTACAATGAGCAGTTCTTC.

Written as DNA, the CDR3 is TGCAGCGCCCAAACAGGGGGCCTCGGGGAGCTGTTTTTT. This encodes CSAQTGGLGELFF. V gene TRBV29-1 combines with J gene TRBJ2-2; 9 bases are shared with TRBD1. CDR1 SQVTM and CDR2 ANQGSEA come from the germline V gene. The CDR3 is 13 amino acids. The V gene end was trimmed by 7 bases and the J gene end by 7 bases; junction bases not matched to a gene: 7.

The genes are TRBV24-1 and TRBJ2-1, with D perhaps matching TRBD2 (6 bases). Germline CDR1 and CDR2: KGHDR and SFDVKD. V lost 6 bases, J lost 6 bases, and 14 bases lay in between. There are 14 residues in the CDR3. CDR3 DNA sequence: TGTGCCACCAGTTCCCGGCTAGCGAGCAATGAGCAGTTCTTC. This translates into CATSSRLASNEQFF.

The chain links TRBV19 to TRBJ1-2, with TRBD1 identical over 7 bases. This CDR3 has 14 residues. V was clipped by 4 bases and J by 3 bases; unmatched bases: 5. Germline V gene sequence: CDR1 LNHDA, CDR2 SQIVND (reference sequence). CDR3 coding DNA: TGTGCCAGTAGTACAGGGGGTCGAGACTATGGCTACACCTTC. Translated: CASSTGGRDYGYTF.

This sequence joins TRBV4-1 and TRBJ2-5; 9 bases are shared with TRBD2. The junction had 8 bases not matched to a gene; V was cut back by 2 bases and J by 4 bases. Germline values: CDR1 MGHRA, CDR2 YSYEKL. The CDR3 covers 16 residues. The CDR3 DNA sequence: TGCGCCAGCAGCCAATATCTAGCGGGGACTGGAGAGACCCAGTACTTC. The encoded protein is CASSQYLAGTGETQYF.

The chain joins TRBV14 to TRBJ2-1; D remains unclear. The germline V and J ends were trimmed by 4 bases and 10 bases, with 11 bases remaining between them. In germline, CDR1 is SGHDN, CDR2 FVKESK. CDR3 size: 12 residues. Here the CDR3 DNA reads TGTGCCAGCAGCCCAGGATTCCACGAGCAGTTCTTC. Translation gives CASSPGFHEQFF.

The chain employs TRBV5-6 and TRBJ1-3; 7 bases align to TRBD1. The germline gives CDR1 SGHDT, CDR2 YYEEEE. CDR3 length: 16 residues. Unmatched junction bases numbered 5, after V lost 2 bases and J lost 0 bases. The CDR3 loop reads CASSFGTANSGNTIYF. DNA of the CDR3: TGTGCCAGCAGCTTCGGGACAGCCAACTCTGGAAACACCATATATTTT.

The rearrangement joins TRBV2 to TRBJ2-3, with 10 positions matching TRBD2. Germline V lookup: CDR1 SNHLY, CDR2 FYNNEI. This CDR3 is built from 16 residues. V was pared by 2 bases and J by 6 bases, with 8 bases of the junction left unmatched. Written as DNA, the CDR3 is TGTGCCAGCAGTGAACGCCTAGCGGGGGCCGGGGATACGCAGTATTTT. Translating gives CASSERLAGAGDTQYF.

There are a few counts of this clone. The rearrangement uses TRBV3-1 (or the pseudogene TRBV3-2) and TRBJ2-7; possible D gene TRBD2, 5 bases. The CDR3 loop spans 16 amino acids. Trimming shortened V by 2 bases and J by 5 bases, and 19 bases separated the two germline ends. The germline gives CDR1 LGHDT, CDR2 YNNKEL (reference sequence). The CDR3 loop is CASSQTPGAGGDEQYF. CDR3 bases: TGTGCCAGCAGCCAAACCCCAGGTGCGGGTGGCGACGAGCAGTACTTC.

The chain uses TRBV6-5 and TRBJ2-7, with D possibly being TRBD1 (5 bases). V was pared by 4 bases and J by 2 bases, with 15 bases between. Germline-derived CDR1 and CDR2 are MNHEY and SVGAGI. This CDR3 has 15 residues. This CDR3 reads CASSSVTGNTYEQYF. CDR3 nucleotides: TGTGCCAGCAGTTCGGTCACAGGCAATACCTACGAGCAGTACTTC.

V and J are TRBV4-1 and TRBJ2-7, with 7 bases identical to TRBD1. The junction had 6 bases not matched to a gene; V was cut back by 4 bases and J by 3 bases. The CDR3 has 14 amino acids. CDR1 MGHRA and CDR2 YSYEKL come from the germline V gene. CDR3 amino acids: CASSRGQLLYEQYF. Written as DNA, the CDR3 is TGCGCCAGCAGCCGGGGACAGCTACTCTACGAGCAGTACTTC.